This passage covers 31 T cell receptor beta chains from one sample sequenced in a study of T cells in women clearing cervical HPV infection. Measured with immunoSEQ multiplex PCR; TCRdb has only the in-frame clones, and not every one. Its table records about 22,000 clones. The sequenced sample consisted of blood buffy coat. All receptors come from a woman aged 18 to 75 with a cervical HPV16 infection that either progressed to CIN3+ or cleared (not recorded which).

CDR3 sequence: CASSLLRQGDQPQHF. The CDR3 bases that were read are TGTGCCAGCAGCTTACTTCGACAGGGGGATCAGCCC. The V and J genes are TRBV7-2 and TRBJ1-5, with TRBD1 matching over 9 bases. The missing CDR3 end, 3 residues past where the read stops, is filled in from the germline J gene. The CDR3 consists of 15 residues. From germline, CDR1 is SGHTA and CDR2 FQGNSA. The V gene end was trimmed by 2 bases and the J gene end by 5 bases; junction bases not matched to a gene: 4.

To note about this clone: The missing CDR3 end, 3 residues past where the read stops, is filled in from the germline J gene. The chain couples TRBV5-1 to TRBJ2-1; unclear D gene. The ends were cut back, 5 bases at V and 6 bases at J, with 24 bases in the middle. Germline assignment: CDR1 SGHRS and CDR2 YFSETQ. The CDR3 runs to 17 residues. CDR3: CASRPRSVSAIGNEQFF. CDR3 DNA, as far as it was read: TGCGCCAGCAGACCCCGCAGCGTTTCGGCAATTGGCAATGAG.

A note on this clone: The read ends 3 residues before the CDR3 terminus; that terminus is restored from the germline J gene. J is TRBJ2-5 and V is TRBV14; TRBD2 is a possible D gene (5 bases). The V end was cut by 3 bases, the J end by 3 bases, with 17 bases between. The length of the CDR3 is 16 residues. Germline CDR1 and CDR2: SGHDN and FVKESK. The DNA read from the CDR3 is TGTGCCAGCAGCCACCTCCCGGGGTACGGGAAAGAGACC. The encoded protein is CASSHLPGYGKET. The whole CDR3 protein is CASSHLPGYGKETQYF.

As for this clone: The missing CDR3 end, 3 residues past where the read stops, is filled in from the germline J gene. The J gene is TRBJ2-5, the V gene TRBV19, with D possibly TRBD1 on 6 matching bases. CDR3 length: 14 residues. V lost 5 bases, J lost 1 base, and 11 bases lay in between. The germline V gene has CDR1 LNHDA and CDR2 SQIVND (reference sequence). The sequenced part of the CDR3 DNA is TGTGCCAGTAGTGCAAACAGGGCCCAAGAGACC. This encodes CASSANRAQET. The CDR3 as a whole reads CASSANRAQETQYF. Full variable domain (rest looked up from reference TRBV19 and TRBJ2-5): DGGITQSPKYLFRKEGQNVTLSCEQNLNHDAMYWYRQDPGQGLRLIYYSQIVNDFQKGDIAEGYSVSREKKESFPLTVTSAQKNPTAFYLCASSANRAQETQYFGPGTRLLVL.

Regarding this clone: The CDR3 end is not reached by the read, which stops 3 residues before it; the germline J gene fills it in. This chain joins TRBV20-1 and TRBJ2-5, with 8 bases lining up with TRBD1. J lost 4 bases, V lost 6 bases, and 10 bases had no gene match. In germline, CDR1 is DFQATT, CDR2 SNEGSKA (reference sequence). This CDR3 has 14 residues. The CDR3 loop is CSAKTGQGLETQYF. The CDR3 DNA, read in part, is TGCAGTGCCAAGACCGGACAGGGTTTAGAGACC.

For this clone: Coverage ceases 3 residues before the CDR3 finishes, and the germline J gene fills in the end. The V call is TRBV6-2 or TRBV6-3, the J call TRBJ2-3; tentative D call: TRBD2 (5 bases). The CDR3 length is 16 residues. The ends were cut back, 6 bases at V and 2 bases at J, with 18 bases in the middle. Germline V gene data show CDR1 as MNHEY and CDR2 as SVGEGT. Incomplete CDR3 DNA: TGTGCCAGCAGCCGGACCCTCGGACTGGCCACAGATACG. This translates into CASSRTLGLATDT. The whole CDR3 sequence is CASSRTLGLATDTQYF.

A note on this clone: The CDR3 end falls 3 residues outside the read, so it is completed with the germline J gene. This chain links TRBV30 with TRBJ1-5; TRBD1 matches 12 bases. The CDR3 contains 15 residues. Looked up from germline, CDR1 is GTSNPN and CDR2 is SVGIG (reference sequence). V trimming: 3 bases; J trimming: 5 bases; junction bases outside the gene matches: 5. The CDR3 reads CAWSRDRGLHQPQHF. The covered CDR3 bases are TGTGCCTGGAGCCGGGACAGGGGGCTTCATCAGCCC.

This CDR3 is CSAREEGGAGYTQYF. The covered CDR3 bases are TGCAGTGCTAGAGAAGAGGGAGGGGCGGGGTATACG. This chain links TRBV20-1 with TRBJ2-3; 7 bases map to TRBD2. The CDR3 extends 3 residues past the end of the read, so its final part is completed from the germline J gene. Germline-derived CDR1 and CDR2 are DFQATT and SNEGSKA (reference sequence). Losses at the gene ends were 0 bases for V and 7 bases for J; bases not matched to a gene: 10. The CDR3 is made up of 15 amino acids.

Comment on this clone: The read terminates 3 residues before the CDR3 end, so the remaining end is supplied by the germline J gene. The V and J genes are TRBV20-1 and TRBJ1-6; maybe TRBD1 (5 bases). The CDR3 totals 15 residues. Germline values: CDR1 DFQATT, CDR2 SNEGSKA (reference sequence). The CDR3 region is CSARDQGRGPGALHF. The part of the CDR3 DNA that was read is TGCAGTGCTAGAGATCAGGGAAGGGGCCCCGGAGCC.

Details on this clone: The read stops 3 residues short of the end of the CDR3; the missing end is completed from the germline J gene. This sequence joins TRBV2 and TRBJ2-1, with 10 bases identical to TRBD2. Trimming took 5 bases from V and 6 from J; bases not matched to a gene: 7. CDR3 length: 15 residues. The germline CDR1 and CDR2 sequences are SNHLY and FYNNEI. CDR3 DNA (partial): TGTGCCAGCAGTTGGAAGCGGGAGGGTGGCAATGAG. As protein: CASSWKREGGNE. The full CDR3 reads CASSWKREGGNEQFF.

As for this clone: The read ends 3 residues before the CDR3 terminus; that terminus is restored from the germline J gene. The chain employs TRBV28 and TRBJ2-7; no clear D gene. V shed 3 bases and J shed 1 base, with 4 bases lying between them. CDR1 is MDHEN, CDR2 SYDVKM, per germline. The CDR3 spans 12 residues. CDR3 DNA, as far as it was read: TGTGCCAGCAGTTTGAGGTCCTACGAG. This codes for CASSLRSYE. The CDR3 in its entirety is CASSLRSYEQYF.

Remarks on this clone: The CDR3 end falls 3 residues outside the read, so it is completed with the germline J gene. This chain links TRBV5-1 with TRBJ2-3; 16 nucleotides align to TRBD2. V dropped 4 bases and J dropped 3; count of bases not matched to a gene: 8. CDR1 is SGHRS and CDR2 is YFSETQ in the germline V gene. The CDR3 length is 18 residues. CDR3 DNA (partial): TGCGCCAGCAGCATGGGACTAGCGGGAGGGCCTCGGACAGATACG. Amino acid sequence: CASSMGLAGGPRTDT. The whole CDR3 sequence is CASSMGLAGGPRTDTQYF.

With respect to this clone: The read halts 3 residues ahead of the CDR3 end, with the missing end drawn from the germline J gene. V gene TRBV7-9 combines with J gene TRBJ2-7; TRBD1 is a possible D gene (6 bases). CDR1 is SEHNR and CDR2 is FQNEAQ in the germline V gene (reference sequence). V was cut by 1 base and J by 5 bases, with 15 bases left in between. This CDR3 is built from 15 residues. CDR3 DNA, as far as it was read: TGTGCCAGCAGCTTAGTGGGGCAGGGGATCGACGAG. Protein: CASSLVGQGIDE. The entire CDR3 sequence reads CASSLVGQGIDEQYF.

CDR3 DNA (partial): TGTGCCAGCAGTGATCCCGGACAGGCGACCGAG. It is translated as CASSDPGQATE. The entire CDR3 protein reads CASSDPGQATEQYF. This chain connects TRBV6-1 to TRBJ2-7, with 7 positions matching TRBD1. The CDR3 is cut off 3 residues early in the read; its end comes from the germline J gene. V was clipped by 3 bases and J by 6 bases; unmatched bases: 8. The germline V gene encodes CDR1 MNHNS and CDR2 SASEGT. There are 14 residues in the CDR3.

Notes on this clone: The read terminates 3 residues before the CDR3 end, so the remaining end is supplied by the germline J gene. The genes are TRBV27 and TRBJ2-3, with 7 bases lining up with TRBD2. V was pared by 7 bases and J by 0 bases, with 4 bases of the junction left unmatched. This CDR3 is built from 14 residues. Germline values: CDR1 MNHEY, CDR2 SMNVEV (reference sequence). The CDR3 bases that were read are TGTGCCAGCAACCGGGACTACAGCACAGATACG. This sequence encodes CASNRDYSTDT. The full CDR3 protein is CASNRDYSTDTQYF.

On this clone itself: The read halts 3 residues ahead of the CDR3 end, with the missing end drawn from the germline J gene. The chain combines TRBV19 with TRBJ2-6; D is uncertain. CDR3 size: 15 residues. Germline loops: CDR1 LNHDA, CDR2 SQIVND (reference sequence). Trimming removed 7 bases at V and 0 bases at J, with 10 bases between. CDR3 bases read: TGTGCCAGTATCCCGTGGGCCTCTGGGGCCAACGTC. This sequence encodes CASIPWASGANV. The entire CDR3 reads CASIPWASGANVLTF.

Notes on this clone: The sequence runs out 3 residues before the end of the CDR3; the remainder is reconstructed from the germline J gene. The V call is TRBV6-2 or TRBV6-3, the J call TRBJ2-5, with D perhaps being TRBD1 or TRBD2 (5 bases each). V was trimmed by 2 bases and J by 5 bases, leaving 6 bases between them. Germline lookup yields CDR1 MNHEY and CDR2 SVGEGT. This CDR3 region has 12 residues. The CDR3 here is CASSYEGETQYF. Incomplete CDR3 DNA: TGTGCCAGCAGTTACGAGGGGGAGACC.

A remark on this clone: The read ends 3 residues shy of where the CDR3 ends; the end is completed using the germline J gene. The rearrangement joins TRBV20-1 to TRBJ2-3; TRBD2 is a possible D gene (6 bases). CDR1 is DFQATT, CDR2 SNEGSKA, per germline (reference sequence). The length of the CDR3 is 16 residues. Deletions cut 3 bases from V and 0 bases from J, with 16 bases between. The CDR3 sequence is CSASPQTRESTDTQYF. CDR3 DNA, as far as it was read: TGCAGTGCTAGTCCCCAGACTAGAGAGAGCACAGATACG.

Concerning this clone: The read terminates 3 residues ahead of where the CDR3 ends, so the germline J gene completes it. V and J are TRBV28 and TRBJ2-3, with 9 bases matching TRBD2. Looked up from germline, CDR1 is MDHEN and CDR2 is SYDVKM. The CDR3 loop spans 15 amino acids. With V trimmed by 3 bases and J by 2 bases, 3 bases remained unmatched. The CDR3 DNA, read in part, is TGTGCCAGCAGTTTGGGCGGGAGGGCCACAGATACG. It translates to CASSLGGRATDT. The entire CDR3 protein is CASSLGGRATDTQYF.

The chain's CDR3 is CASSLVSAPNEQFF. The sequenced part of the CDR3 DNA is TGTGCCAGCAGCTTGGTGTCAGCGCCCAATGAG. The V and J genes are TRBV5-4 and TRBJ2-1; no clear D gene. The read halts 3 residues ahead of the CDR3 end, with the missing end drawn from the germline J gene. This CDR3 has 14 residues. Trimming stripped 0 bases from V and 6 bases from J, with 10 bases between. CDR1 SGHNT and CDR2 YYREEE come from the germline V gene (reference sequence). The full variable domain, completed using reference TRBV5-4 and TRBJ2-1, is ETGVTQSPTHLIKTRGQQVTLRCSSQSGHNTVSWYQQALGQGPQFIFQYYREEENGRGNFPPRFSGLQFPNYSSELNVNALELDDSALYLCASSLVSAPNEQFFGPGTRLTVL.

By frequency, this clone registers medium-sized (0.01 to 0.1%). The CDR3 is cut off 3 residues early in the read; its end comes from the germline J gene. V is TRBV5-4 and J is TRBJ2-3; D uncertain. This CDR3 comprises 14 residues. V lost 3 bases and J lost 4, with 12 bases in between. CDR1 and CDR2 from the germline V gene are SGHNT and YYREEE (reference sequence). The CDR3 bases that were read are TGTGCCAGCAGCTCCAATCAGGCCGCAGATACG. It codes for CASSSNQAADT. The full-length CDR3 reads as CASSSNQAADTQYF.

Points on this clone: Read sequence stops 3 residues before the CDR3 end, and the germline J gene provides the missing end. The chain couples TRBV4-2 to TRBJ2-3; 11 bases map to TRBD2. Germline V gene lookup returns CDR1 LGHNA and CDR2 YNFKEQ. The CDR3 totals 20 residues. V shed 0 bases and J 2 bases; nucleotides not matched to a gene: 13. The CDR3 sequence: CASSQEPDLAGGINTDTQYF. Incomplete CDR3 DNA: TGTGCCAGCAGCCAAGAACCAGACCTAGCGGGGGGAATTAACACAGATACG.

This CDR3 reads CASSEQGTRGNEKLFF. CDR3 DNA, as far as it was read: TGTGCCAGCAGTGAACAGGGGACGAGGGGTAATGAAAAA. The chain couples TRBV2 to TRBJ1-4, with D perhaps matching TRBD1 (6 bases). The read ends 3 residues early relative to the CDR3; the germline J gene fills the gap. Deletions cut 2 bases from V and 4 bases from J, with 14 bases between. This CDR3 is 16 amino acids long. The germline V gene encodes CDR1 SNHLY and CDR2 FYNNEI.

For this clone: One junction end disagrees with the germline gene, perhaps due to a read error. CDR3 in amino acids: CASSSEGLQYNEQFF. The CDR3 bases that were read are TGTGCTAGCAGCTCCGAGGGACTGCAATACAATGAG. This rearrangement joins TRBV7-2 to TRBJ2-1; tentative D call: TRBD2 (6 bases). The read halts 3 residues ahead of the CDR3 end, with the missing end drawn from the germline J gene. Germline lookup yields CDR1 SGHTA and CDR2 FQGNSA. The CDR3 contains 15 residues.

The sequenced CDR3 bases are TGTGCCAGCAGCTTAGAAGGGGGCGCATACAATGAG. The encoded protein is CASSLEGGAYNE. The entire CDR3 reads CASSLEGGAYNEQFF. The genes are TRBV11-2 and TRBJ2-1; 7 bases map to TRBD1. The DNA ends 3 residues before the CDR3 does, and the rest of the CDR3 is filled in from the germline J gene. Germline V gene data show CDR1 as SGHAT and CDR2 as FQNNGV. The CDR3 is 15 residues long. Losses at the gene ends were 0 bases for V and 4 bases for J; bases not matched to a gene: 3.

Of note for this clone: The CDR3 goes on 3 residues after the read ends, and that part is filled in from the germline J gene. The chain joins TRBV13 to TRBJ1-3; no clear D. V was shortened by 0 bases and J by 7 bases, with 13 bases between the two germline ends. The germline gives CDR1 PRHDT, CDR2 FYEKMQ (reference sequence). This CDR3 region has 15 residues. The sequenced part of the CDR3 DNA is TGTGCCAGCAGCTTAGGAGGGCCCACCCAGAACACC. Protein product: CASSLGGPTQNT. The CDR3, in full, reads CASSLGGPTQNTIYF.

For this clone: One junction end does not reproduce the germline sequence, and a read error may be involved. The missing CDR3 end, 3 residues past where the read stops, is filled in from the germline J gene. J is TRBJ2-7 and V is TRBV4-2, with 8 bases fitting TRBD1. The CDR3 is made up of 15 amino acids. Germline CDR1 reads LGHNA; CDR2 reads YNFKEQ. The CDR3 protein is CASSRSNRGESEQYF. CDR3 DNA (partial): TGCGCCAGCAGCCGATCAAACAGGGGGGAAAGCGAG.

Regarding this clone: The read gets to within 3 residues of the CDR3 end, and the germline J gene fills in the rest. This chain connects TRBV5-4 to TRBJ2-1; the match to TRBD2 covers 7 bases. The CDR3 totals 15 residues. Germline CDR1 SGHNT, CDR2 YYREEE (reference sequence). Trimming took 0 bases from V and 6 from J; bases not matched to a gene: 6. The CDR3 spells CASSLALAGPNEQFF. CDR3 DNA, as far as it was read: TGTGCCAGCAGCTTGGCTTTAGCGGGTCCCAATGAG.

Concerning this clone: The read comes to an end 3 residues before the CDR3 does, leaving the germline J gene to fill in the end. The chain employs TRBV7-8 and TRBJ2-3; 14 bases map to TRBD2. V lost 4 bases, J lost 3 bases, and 6 bases stayed unmatched. The germline V gene has CDR1 SGHVS and CDR2 FQNEAQ. The CDR3 has 17 amino acids. The CDR3 bases that were read are TGTGCCAGCAGCTCGACTAGCGGGAGGGCCGAAACAGATACG. It specifies CASSSTSGRAETDT. Given in full, the CDR3 is CASSSTSGRAETDTQYF.

On this clone itself: The read is 3 residues too short to cover the CDR3 end, so that end is filled in from the germline J gene. The chain joins TRBV6-2 or TRBV6-3 to TRBJ2-3; 12 bases align to TRBD1. The V gene end was trimmed by 6 bases and the J gene end by 6 bases; junction bases not matched to a gene: 13. The CDR3 covers 17 residues. The V gene's germline CDR1 is MNHEY and CDR2 SVGEGT. The CDR3 loop reads CASSPLRGTGGVDTQYF. Partial CDR3 DNA: TGTGCCAGCAGCCCCTTAAGGGGGACAGGGGGCGTTGATACG.

CDR3 bases read: TGTGCCATCAGTGAGGGGACAGGGGGTAATGTCGGCGAG. This translates into CAISEGTGGNVGE. The complete CDR3 protein is CAISEGTGGNVGEQYF. The chain joins TRBV10-3 to TRBJ2-7; 11 positions match TRBD1. The read halts 3 residues ahead of the CDR3 end, with the missing end drawn from the germline J gene. Trimming at V came to 2 bases and at J to 6 bases, leaving 9 bases not matched to a gene. Looked up from germline, CDR1 is ENHRY and CDR2 is SYGVKD. The CDR3 is made up of 16 amino acids.